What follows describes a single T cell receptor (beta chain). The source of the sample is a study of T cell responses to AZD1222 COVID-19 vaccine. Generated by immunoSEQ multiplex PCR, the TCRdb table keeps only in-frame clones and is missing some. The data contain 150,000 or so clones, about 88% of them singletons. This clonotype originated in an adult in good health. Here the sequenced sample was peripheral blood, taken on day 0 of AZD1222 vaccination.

The DNA of the CDR3 is TGTGCCAGCTCACCACCTGGATTAGCGGGAGGGCCGCATGAGCAGTTCTTC. This sequence encodes CASSPPGLAGGPHEQFF. The chain is built from TRBV18 and TRBJ2-1, with TRBD2 matching 11 bases. Germline V lookup: CDR1 KGHSH, CDR2 LQKENI. V was pared by 0 bases and J by 8 bases, with 9 bases of the junction left unmatched. The CDR3 contains 17 residues.